Listed here are 27 T cell receptor beta chains from one sample, sequenced in a study of T cell repertoires in cytomegalovirus infection. TCRdb reprocessed the reads with MiXCR, giving one entry per CDR3 protein. Seen here are about 450,000 distinct CDR3 sequences, roughly 30% observed once, and the top ten hold around 13%. Material: PBMCs. All receptors derive from a human donor in good health (CMV status not recorded). Some clones in this sample may be carry-over from other donors' samples.

Of note for this clonotype: A single base separates this from a much larger clone, so it may be a read error. This rearrangement joins TRBV7-9 to TRBJ2-3; D unclear. The CDR3 length is 16 residues. In germline, CDR1 is SEHNR, CDR2 FQNEAQ (reference sequence). CDR3 sequence (DNA): TGTGCCAGCATCTTATATGACTCTCCGAGCACAGATACGCAGTATTTT. Residues: CASILYDSPSTDTQYF.

This chain connects TRBV2 to TRBJ1-1; D gene unclear. The CDR3 is made up of 14 amino acids. Per the germline V gene, CDR1 is SNHLY and CDR2 is FYNNEI. V was pared by 7 bases and J by 1 base, with 13 bases between. The CDR3 is CASIPPTGNTEAFF. In nucleotides, the CDR3 is TGTGCCAGCATCCCGCCGACGGGGAACACTGAAGCTTTCTTT.

The CDR3 region is CSGGQGTFTEKLFF. CDR3 nucleotides: TGCAGCGGAGGACAGGGGACTTTTACGGAAAAACTGTTTTTT. V and J are TRBV29-1 and TRBJ1-4, with 9 bases fitting TRBD1. This CDR3 spans 14 amino acids. Germline loops: CDR1 SQVTM, CDR2 ANQGSEA. V shed 7 bases, J shed 8 bases, and the junction held 11 bases outside the gene matches.

This clonotype appeared many times. The gene calls are TRBV7-9 and TRBJ1-4; D is unclear. The germline CDR1 and CDR2 sequences are SEHNR and FQNEAQ (reference sequence). Trimming pared 5 bases from V and 8 bases from J, leaving 15 bases between. This CDR3 contains 14 residues. The CDR3 coding sequence is TGTGCCAGCAGCAAAGAACTAGGGTTCGAAAAACTGTTTTTT. It specifies CASSKELGFEKLFF.

Comment on this clonotype: In this CDR3 the conserved last residue, phenylalanine or tryptophan, is missing, so a read error is likely. The J gene is TRBJ2-5, the V gene TRBV11-1, with TRBD2 matching 7 bases. CDR1 SGHAT and CDR2 FQDESV come from the germline V gene (reference sequence). This CDR3 comprises 14 residues. The trim removed 3 bases at V and 4 bases at J, leaving 5 bases unmatched. The CDR3 DNA follows: TGTGCCAGCAGCTTGGGAGGGGTGGCAGAGACCCAGTACTTA. This encodes CASSLGGVAETQYL.

This clonotype showed up many times. The chain uses TRBV7-8 and TRBJ2-2; 9 nucleotides align to TRBD2. Trimming at V came to 5 bases and at J to 6 bases, leaving 10 bases not matched to a gene. Germline loops: CDR1 SGHVS, CDR2 FQNEAQ. This CDR3 comprises 16 residues. CDR3 nucleotide sequence: TGTGCCAGCAGCGTACCGGGACTAGCACTCGCCGGGGAGCTGTTTTTT. Translated: CASSVPGLALAGELFF.

The table lists this clonotype with a few counts. This chain links TRBV6-1 with TRBJ2-3; no reliable D call. In germline, CDR1 is MNHNS, CDR2 SASEGT. The V end lost 6 bases, the J end lost 0 bases, and 13 bases lay between the germline ends. The CDR3 spans 15 residues. The chain's CDR3 is CASSKTLTSTDTQYF. CDR3 nucleotides: TGTGCCAGCAGCAAGACCCTAACTAGCACAGATACGCAGTATTTT.

This clonotype was counted a few times. The J gene is TRBJ2-7, the V gene TRBV7-6; 8 bases match TRBD2. The V segment lost 3 bases and the J segment 3 bases; nucleotides outside the gene matches: 1. CDR1 and CDR2 from the germline V gene are SGHVS and FNYEAQ. This CDR3 has 13 amino acids. CDR3 sequence reads: CASSFGGGYEQYF. DNA for the CDR3: TGTGCCAGCAGCTTCGGGGGGGGCTACGAGCAGTACTTC. Filled out from reference TRBV7-6 and TRBJ2-7, the complete variable domain reads GAGVSQSPRYKVTKRGQDVALRCDPISGHVSLYWYRQALGQGPEFLTYFNYEAQQDKSGLPNDRFSAERPEGSISTLTIQRTEQRDSAMYRCASSFGGGYEQYFGPGTRLTVT.

The sample holds a few counts of this clonotype. The chain combines TRBV19 with TRBJ2-1, with 11 positions matching TRBD1. The junction had 10 bases not matched to a gene; V was cut back by 5 bases and J by 10 bases. The CDR3 contains 15 residues. Per the germline V gene, CDR1 is LNHDA and CDR2 is SQIVND (reference sequence). The CDR3 sequence: CASSPRTGGTYEQFF. DNA for the CDR3: TGTGCCAGTAGTCCCCGGACAGGGGGCACTTACGAGCAGTTCTTC.

This clonotype was counted between two and nine times. This CDR3 reads CASSPTGQGLNEQFF. The CDR3 region has the DNA TGTGCCAGCAGCCCAACGGGACAGGGACTTAATGAGCAGTTCTTC. The chain has TRBV7-6 and TRBJ2-1, with 9 nucleotides matching TRBD1. CDR3 length: 15 amino acids. Germline values: CDR1 SGHVS, CDR2 FNYEAQ. With 5 bases clipped from V and 7 bases from J, the junction kept 9 bases outside the gene matches.

The chain combines TRBV20-1 with TRBJ2-6; D ambiguous. Germline-derived CDR1 and CDR2 are DFQATT and SNEGSKA (reference sequence). CDR3 length equals 13 residues. Trimming removed 3 bases from V and 1 base from J, with 4 bases in between. The CDR3 DNA is TGCAGTGCTAGTCTTTCTGGGGCCAACGTCCTGACTTTC. Its protein is CSASLSGANVLTF.

This clonotype was recorded a few times. The gene calls are TRBV6-5 and TRBJ1-2; no firm D call. Trimming took 4 bases from V and 4 from J, leaving 4 bases between them. The CDR3 runs to 11 residues. Germline CDR1 reads MNHEY; CDR2 reads SVGAGI. The CDR3 here is CASSWGYGYTF. The CDR3 nucleotides read TGTGCCAGCAGTTGGGGCTATGGCTACACCTTC.

The rearrangement links TRBV4-1 to TRBJ2-5; the match to TRBD2 covers 10 bases. Germline V lookup: CDR1 MGHRA, CDR2 YSYEKL. V dropped 3 bases and J dropped 0; count of bases not matched to a gene: 4. The CDR3 length is 16 residues. CDR3 in DNA: TGCGCCAGCAGCCATGCAGCGGGGGGGTACCAAGAGACCCAGTACTTC. Amino acid sequence: CASSHAAGGYQETQYF.

This clonotype was observed many times. DNA of the CDR3: TGTGCCAGCAGTTTAATCCCCTACGAGCAGTACTTC. Translation gives CASSLIPYEQYF. The chain joins TRBV12-3 or TRBV12-4 to TRBJ2-7; no definite D call. The CDR3 runs 12 residues. V was shortened by 2 bases and J by 2 bases, with 4 bases between the two germline ends.

This clonotype was observed a single time. The V call is TRBV7-3, the J call TRBJ2-5; the D gene is possibly TRBD1 (5 bases). Trimming took 0 bases from V and 5 from J, leaving 10 bases between them. The germline V gene has CDR1 SGHTA and CDR2 FQGTGA. This CDR3 spans 14 amino acids. This CDR3 reads CASSLTQVRETQYF. The CDR3 nucleotides read TGTGCCAGCAGCTTAACACAGGTTAGGGAGACCCAGTACTTC. Based on the CDR3 plus reference TRBV7-3 and TRBJ2-5, the full variable domain is GAGVSQTPSNKVTEKGKYVELRCDPISGHTALYWYRQSLGQGPEFLIYFQGTGAADDSGLPNDRFFAVRPEGSVSTLKIQRTERGDSAVYLCASSLTQVRETQYFGPGTRLLVL.

A few counts support this clonotype. The chain combines TRBV19 with TRBJ2-3, with TRBD2 matching 12 bases. The CDR3 runs 18 residues. The germline V gene has CDR1 LNHDA and CDR2 SQIVND (reference sequence). V shed 4 bases, J shed 2 bases, and the junction held 10 bases outside the gene matches. The CDR3 DNA is TGTGCCAGTAGTAGTAGACTAGCGGGGGCACCTCCCACAGATACGCAGTATTTT. Encoded protein: CASSSRLAGAPPTDTQYF.

As concerns this clonotype: A read error may produce the germline difference seen at one junction end. The chain combines TRBV5-6 with TRBJ1-5; D is unclear. The CDR3 length is 16 residues. Germline V gene lookup returns CDR1 SGHDT and CDR2 YYEEEE. CDR3 coding DNA: TGTGCCAGCAGCTTGGCTCACGCTGGTGGCAATCAGCTCCAGCATTTT. Protein product: CASSLAHAGGNQLQHF.

The rearrangement uses TRBV5-1 and TRBJ2-3; D unresolved. Germline V gives CDR1 SGHRS, CDR2 YFSETQ. V lost 0 bases to trimming and J lost 6 bases, with 11 bases between them. This CDR3 is 14 amino acids long. Here the CDR3 DNA reads TGCGCCAGCAGCTTGGAAACCCACCCCGATACGCAGTATTTT. Its protein is CASSLETHPDTQYF.

The rearrangement joins TRBV6-2 or TRBV6-3 to TRBJ2-7; TRBD1 matches at 7 bases. V trimming: 4 bases; J trimming: 0 bases; junction bases outside the gene matches: 12. Germline V CDR1 and CDR2: MNHEY, SVGEGT. The length of the CDR3 is 17 residues. The CDR3: CASSWALGQSSSYEQYF. For the CDR3, the DNA is TGTGCCAGCAGTTGGGCCCTGGGACAGTCTAGCTCCTACGAGCAGTACTTC.

This chain connects TRBV9 to TRBJ1-1; 8 nucleotides match TRBD1. CDR3 size: 16 residues. Germline V CDR1 and CDR2: SGDLS, YYNGEE. V trimming: 0 bases; J trimming: 4 bases; junction bases outside the gene matches: 8. The CDR3 sequence: CASSVGPQGASTEAFF. The CDR3 nucleotides are TGTGCCAGCAGCGTAGGACCCCAGGGGGCGAGCACTGAAGCTTTCTTT. Variable domain in full (rest from reference TRBV9 and TRBJ1-1): DSGVTQTPKHLITATGQRVTLRCSPRSGDLSVYWYQQSLDQGLQFLIQYYNGEERAKGNILERFSAQQFPDLHSELNLSSLELGDSALYFCASSVGPQGASTEAFFGQGTRLTVV.

This chain uses TRBV11-2 with TRBJ1-3, with D perhaps TRBD1 (5 bases). The CDR3 spans 15 residues. V was pared by 5 bases and J by 0 bases, with 11 bases between. Germline V lookup: CDR1 SGHAT, CDR2 FQNNGV. CDR3 loop: CASSLAGHSGNTIYF. The DNA of the CDR3 is TGTGCCAGCAGCCTCGCCGGACACTCTGGAAACACCATATATTTT.

This clonotype was counted a few times. The chain combines TRBV7-9 with TRBJ2-3; D gene ambiguous. The ends were cut back, 4 bases at V and 4 bases at J, with 12 bases in the middle. This CDR3 comprises 14 residues. Germline values: CDR1 SEHNR, CDR2 FQNEAQ (reference sequence). CDR3 in DNA: TGTGCCAGCAGCTCAGGATCTCGCCCAGATACGCAGTATTTT. This sequence encodes CASSSGSRPDTQYF.

This clonotype was detected many times. J is TRBJ2-3 and V is TRBV7-9; TRBD2 matches at 9 bases. The CDR3 spans 15 residues. Looked up from germline, CDR1 is SEHNR and CDR2 is FQNEAQ (reference sequence). V was pared by 4 bases and J by 0 bases, with 2 bases of the junction left unmatched. The CDR3: CASSSGLASTDTQYF. In DNA, the CDR3 is TGTGCCAGCAGCTCGGGACTAGCCAGCACAGATACGCAGTATTTT.

The CDR3 sequence is CASSTMGRGPGNTIYF. The CDR3 DNA reads as TGTGCCAGCAGTACCATGGGACGCGGACCTGGAAACACCATATATTTT. The rearrangement uses TRBV12-3 or TRBV12-4 and TRBJ1-3; a possible D gene is TRBD1 (5 bases). The V gene lost 5 bases and the J gene lost 2 bases, with 16 bases spanning the gap. The CDR3 consists of 16 residues.

The DNA of the CDR3 is TGTGCCAGCAGCTTAGTGAGGCAGTACAATGAGCAGTTCTTC. Translating gives CASSLVRQYNEQFF. The chain recombines TRBV11-2 with TRBJ2-1, with D unresolved. This CDR3 contains 14 residues. Germline values: CDR1 SGHAT, CDR2 FQNNGV. Trimming removed 1 base from V and 4 bases from J, with 8 bases in between.

The V call is TRBV20-1, the J call TRBJ2-7, with a weak D call TRBD2 (5 bases). V was cut by 4 bases and J by 3 bases, with 10 bases left in between. The CDR3 is made up of 12 amino acids. Germline V gene lookup returns CDR1 DFQATT and CDR2 SNEGSKA (reference sequence). The DNA for the CDR3 is TGCAGTGCTACCCGAGAGGGCTACGAGCAGTACTTC. This translates into CSATREGYEQYF.

This clonotype was detected a few times. The genes are TRBV12-3 or TRBV12-4 and TRBJ1-5; D is unclear. V gave up 3 bases and J gave up 0 bases, with 9 bases separating them. CDR3 size: 15 residues. In DNA form, the CDR3 reads TGTGCCAGCAGTTTTACCGGGAATAGCAATCAGCCCCAGCATTTT. The encoded protein is CASSFTGNSNQPQHF.